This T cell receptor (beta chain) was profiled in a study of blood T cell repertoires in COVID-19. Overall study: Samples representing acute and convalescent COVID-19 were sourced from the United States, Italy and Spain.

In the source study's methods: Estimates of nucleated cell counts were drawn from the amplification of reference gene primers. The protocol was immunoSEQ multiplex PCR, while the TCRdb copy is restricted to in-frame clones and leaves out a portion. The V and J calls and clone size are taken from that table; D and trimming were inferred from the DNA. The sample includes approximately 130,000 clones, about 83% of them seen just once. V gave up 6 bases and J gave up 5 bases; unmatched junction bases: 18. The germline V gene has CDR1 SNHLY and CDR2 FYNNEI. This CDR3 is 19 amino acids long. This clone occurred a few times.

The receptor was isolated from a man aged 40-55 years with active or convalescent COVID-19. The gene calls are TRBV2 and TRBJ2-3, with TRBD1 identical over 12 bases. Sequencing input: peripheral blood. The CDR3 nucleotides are TGTGCCAGCAGAGACTTTACCGGGACAGGGGGCCTCACACAAGATACGCAGTATTTT. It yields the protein CASRDFTGTGGLTQDTQYF.